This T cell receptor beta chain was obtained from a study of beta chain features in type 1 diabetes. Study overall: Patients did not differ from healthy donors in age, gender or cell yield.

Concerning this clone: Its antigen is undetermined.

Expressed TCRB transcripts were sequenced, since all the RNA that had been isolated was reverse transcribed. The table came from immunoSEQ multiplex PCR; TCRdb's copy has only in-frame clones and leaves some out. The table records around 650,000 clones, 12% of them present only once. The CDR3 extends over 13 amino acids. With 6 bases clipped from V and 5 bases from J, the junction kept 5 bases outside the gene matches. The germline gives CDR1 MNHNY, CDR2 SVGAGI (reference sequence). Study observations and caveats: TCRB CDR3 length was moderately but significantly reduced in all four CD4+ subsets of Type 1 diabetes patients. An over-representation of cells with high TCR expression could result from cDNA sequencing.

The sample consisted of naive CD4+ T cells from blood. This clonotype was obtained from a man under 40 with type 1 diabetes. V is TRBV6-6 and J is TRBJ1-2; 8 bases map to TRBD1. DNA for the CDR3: TGTGCCAGCAGGCAGGGGGCAGGGTATGGCTACACCTTC. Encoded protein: CASRQGAGYGYTF.